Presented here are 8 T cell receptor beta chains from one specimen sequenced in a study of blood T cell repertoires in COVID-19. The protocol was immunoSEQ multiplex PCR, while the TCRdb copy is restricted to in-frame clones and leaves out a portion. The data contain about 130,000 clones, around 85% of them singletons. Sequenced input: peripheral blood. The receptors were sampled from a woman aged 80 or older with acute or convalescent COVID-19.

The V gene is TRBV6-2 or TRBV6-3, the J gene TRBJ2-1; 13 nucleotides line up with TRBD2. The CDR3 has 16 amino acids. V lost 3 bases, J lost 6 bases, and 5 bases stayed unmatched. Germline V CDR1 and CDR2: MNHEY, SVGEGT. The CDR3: CASSYLGLAGVNEQFF. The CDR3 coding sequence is TGTGCCAGCAGTTATCTTGGACTAGCGGGAGTCAATGAGCAGTTCTTC.

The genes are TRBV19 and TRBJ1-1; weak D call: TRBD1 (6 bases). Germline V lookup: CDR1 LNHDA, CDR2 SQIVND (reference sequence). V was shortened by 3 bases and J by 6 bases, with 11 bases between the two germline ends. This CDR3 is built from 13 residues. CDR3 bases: TGTGCCAGTAGTATTGCGGCAGGGGCTGAAGCTTTCTTT. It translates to CASSIAAGAEAFF.

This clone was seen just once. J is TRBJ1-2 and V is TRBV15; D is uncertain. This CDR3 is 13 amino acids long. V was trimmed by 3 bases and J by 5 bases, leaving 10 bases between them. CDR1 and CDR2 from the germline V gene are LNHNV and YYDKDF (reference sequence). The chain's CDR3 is CATSRDIQYGYTF. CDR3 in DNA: TGTGCCACCAGCAGGGATATACAGTATGGCTACACCTTC.

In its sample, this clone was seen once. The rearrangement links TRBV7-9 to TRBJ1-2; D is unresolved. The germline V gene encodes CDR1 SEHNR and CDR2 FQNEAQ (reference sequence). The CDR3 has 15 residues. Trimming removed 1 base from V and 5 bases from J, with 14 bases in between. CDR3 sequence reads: CASSLVGGAGYGYTF. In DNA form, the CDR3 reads TGTGCCAGCAGCTTAGTAGGTGGAGCGGGGTATGGCTACACCTTC.

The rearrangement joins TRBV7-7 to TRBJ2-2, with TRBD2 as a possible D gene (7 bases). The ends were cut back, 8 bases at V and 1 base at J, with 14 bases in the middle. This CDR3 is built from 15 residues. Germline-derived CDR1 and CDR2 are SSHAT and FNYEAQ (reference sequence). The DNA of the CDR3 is TGTGCCAGCTCTCGGGGGGCAGGGAACACCGGGGAGCTGTTTTTT. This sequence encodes CASSRGAGNTGELFF.

In DNA form, the CDR3 reads TGTGCCAGCAGCTTAGGAGCTCAGGGGATCAAGCAGTACTTC. Protein product: CASSLGAQGIKQYF. The V and J genes are TRBV11-2 and TRBJ2-7; D is possibly TRBD1 (6 bases). This CDR3 is built from 14 residues. Trimming left V 1 base short and J 8 bases short, with 15 bases between. The germline V gene has CDR1 SGHAT and CDR2 FQNNGV. The full variable domain, completed using reference TRBV11-2 and TRBJ2-7, is EAGVAQSPRYKIIEKRQSVAFWCNPISGHATLYWYQQILGQGPKLLIQFQNNGVVDDSQLPKDRFSAERLKGVDSTLKIQPAKLEDSAVYLCASSLGAQGIKQYFGPGTRLTVT.

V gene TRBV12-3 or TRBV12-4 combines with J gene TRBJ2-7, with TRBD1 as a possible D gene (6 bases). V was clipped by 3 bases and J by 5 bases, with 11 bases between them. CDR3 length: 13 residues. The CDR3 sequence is CASSFRGVDEQYF. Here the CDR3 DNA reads TGTGCCAGCAGTTTCAGGGGAGTGGACGAGCAGTACTTC.

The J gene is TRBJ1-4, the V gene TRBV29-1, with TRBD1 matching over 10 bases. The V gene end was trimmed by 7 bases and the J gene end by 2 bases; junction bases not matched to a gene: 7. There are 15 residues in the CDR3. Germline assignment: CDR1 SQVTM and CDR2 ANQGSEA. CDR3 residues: CSGRDRGKTNEKLFF. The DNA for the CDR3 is TGCAGCGGCCGGGACAGGGGAAAGACTAATGAAAAACTGTTTTTT.